Below are 32 T cell receptor beta chains sequenced from a single sample in a study of T cell responses to AZD1222 COVID-19 vaccine. Some clones are missing from TCRdb's copy, which holds only in-frame ones; the method was immunoSEQ multiplex PCR. Found here are 96,000 or so clones, 80% to 90% of them singletons; the top ten hold approximately 1.5%. Specimen: peripheral blood, collected on day 0 of AZD1222 vaccination. These receptors all stem from an adult in good health.

The rearrangement joins TRBV7-2 to TRBJ1-6; D is uncertain. CDR1 is SGHTA, CDR2 FQGNSA, per germline. CDR3 length: 13 residues. The V gene lost 2 bases and the J gene lost 7 bases, with 6 bases spanning the gap. CDR3 nucleotides: TGTGCCAGCAGCTTACGAGGCAATTCACCCCTCCACTTT. Encoded protein: CASSLRGNSPLHF.

This clone was counted once. The J gene is TRBJ1-5, the V gene TRBV30; 7 bases are a match to TRBD1. From germline, CDR1 is GTSNPN and CDR2 SVGIG (reference sequence). This CDR3 comprises 13 residues. CDR3 coding DNA: TGTGCTCTGGGGGGACAGCTCAATCAGCCCCAGCATTTT. It yields the protein CALGGQLNQPQHF.

This clone appeared once. The chain joins TRBV5-6 to TRBJ1-3, with TRBD1 identical over 8 bases. The trim removed 4 bases at V and 2 bases at J, leaving 2 bases unmatched. The CDR3 totals 14 residues. The germline gives CDR1 SGHDT, CDR2 YYEEEE. The CDR3 loop reads CASSPTGAGNTIYF. CDR3 bases: TGTGCCAGCAGCCCGACAGGGGCTGGAAACACCATATATTTT. The full variable domain, its missing parts supplied by reference TRBV5-6 and TRBJ1-3, is DAGVTQSPTHLIKTRGQQVTLRCSPKSGHDTVSWYQQALGQGPQFIFQYYEEEERQRGNFPDRFSGHQFPNYSSELNVNALLLGDSALYLCASSPTGAGNTIYFGEGSWLTVV.

The V and J genes are TRBV4-2 and TRBJ2-3; D gene unclear. This CDR3 region has 14 residues. Trimming took off 0 bases at V and 5 bases at J, with 9 bases between the two ends. Germline lookup yields CDR1 LGHNA and CDR2 YNFKEQ. The CDR3 reads CASSQERVVDTQYF. CDR3 nucleotide sequence: TGTGCCAGCAGCCAAGAAAGAGTCGTAGATACGCAGTATTTT.

The CDR3 protein is CASSLAGQGINYGYTF. The CDR3 nucleotides read TGTGCCAGCAGCTTGGCGGGACAGGGGATAAACTATGGCTACACCTTC. The gene calls are TRBV5-4 and TRBJ1-2, with TRBD1 identical over 10 bases. Trimming cost V 0 bases and J 2 bases; bases outside gene matches: 4. The CDR3 has 16 residues. Germline V gene lookup returns CDR1 SGHNT and CDR2 YYREEE (reference sequence).

The rearrangement links TRBV19 to TRBJ2-1; D perhaps matches TRBD2 (5 bases). The CDR3 consists of 13 residues. Germline CDR1 is LNHDA and CDR2 is SQIVND (reference sequence). Trimming shortened V by 4 bases and J by 9 bases, and 13 bases separated the two germline ends. The CDR3 nucleotides are TGTGCCAGTAGTAGAATCGGGGTAGGTGAGCAGTTCTTC. As protein: CASSRIGVGEQFF.

V usage is TRBV10-3 and J usage is TRBJ1-1; 11 bases are a match to TRBD1. V shed 10 bases, J shed 1 base, and the junction held 11 bases outside the gene matches. Germline V gives CDR1 ENHRY, CDR2 SYGVKD. The CDR3 is 16 residues long. Written as DNA, the CDR3 is TGTGCCACACTACCAGGGGACAGGGGGAAGAACACTGAAGCTTTCTTT. Residues: CATLPGDRGKNTEAFF.

This chain links TRBV12-5 with TRBJ1-1; D remains ambiguous. This CDR3 is built from 13 residues. V was trimmed by 8 bases and J by 2 bases, leaving 12 bases between them. Germline V gives CDR1 LGHNT, CDR2 FRNRAP. CDR3 DNA: TGTGCTAGTTCGTCCCATGTAAACACTGAAGCTTTCTTT. Its translation is CASSSHVNTEAFF.

The chain recombines TRBV25-1 with TRBJ2-7; the D gene is possibly TRBD1 (5 bases). Trimming cost V 2 bases and J 2 bases, with 7 bases left between them. The CDR3 extends over 13 amino acids. The germline V gene has CDR1 MGHDK and CDR2 SYGVNS. The CDR3 nucleotides read TGTGCCAGCAGTGAACAGGGAACCTACGAGCAGTACTTC. It translates to CASSEQGTYEQYF.

The rearrangement uses TRBV6-5 and TRBJ1-1; the match to TRBD1 covers 8 bases. CDR1 MNHEY and CDR2 SVGAGI come from the germline V gene. CDR3 length: 15 residues. After removal of 7 bases from V and 0 bases from J, the junction contained 7 bases not matched to a gene. CDR3 nucleotide sequence: TGTGCCAGCACCCGGGACAGGACAATGAACACTGAAGCTTTCTTT. As protein: CASTRDRTMNTEAFF.

This clone appeared a few times. The chain uses TRBV15 and TRBJ2-5; 9 bases agree with TRBD2. J was trimmed by 4 bases and V by 1 base; bases with no gene match: 10. Germline V gene sequence: CDR1 LNHNV, CDR2 YYDKDF (reference sequence). The CDR3 contains 17 residues. CDR3 in amino acids: CATSRGGAGGPVETQYF. CDR3 bases: TGTGCCACCAGCAGAGGAGGCGCGGGGGGGCCGGTAGAGACCCAGTACTTC. Using reference TRBV15 and TRBJ2-5 for the parts outside the CDR3, the full variable domain is DAMVIQNPRYQVTQFGKPVTLSCSQTLNHNVMYWYQQKSSQAPKLLFHYYDKDFNNEADTPDNFQSRRPNTSFCFLDIRSPGLGDTAMYLCATSRGGAGGPVETQYFGPGTRLLVL.

The V gene is TRBV7-2, the J gene TRBJ1-3, with no clear D. The CDR3 has 15 residues. Germline CDR1 reads SGHTA; CDR2 reads FQGNSA. V lost 5 bases and J 3 bases, leaving 14 bases between the germline ends. The CDR3 loop reads CASSPLPGYGNTIYF. In nucleotides, the CDR3 is TGTGCCAGCAGCCCACTGCCAGGTTATGGAAACACCATATATTTT.

CDR3 DNA: TGTGCCAGCAGCGCTCCCGGGACAGGGGGCGATTCACCCCTCCACTTT. This encodes CASSAPGTGGDSPLHF. The chain carries TRBV7-9 and TRBJ1-6, with 12 bases that match TRBD1. Germline assignment: CDR1 SEHNR and CDR2 FQNEAQ (reference sequence). The trim removed 5 bases at V and 8 bases at J, leaving 7 bases unmatched. The CDR3 runs 16 residues.

V and J are TRBV4-1 and TRBJ1-2, with D perhaps TRBD1 (5 bases). The V gene lost 4 bases and the J gene lost 0 bases, with 6 bases spanning the gap. This CDR3 contains 13 residues. The germline CDR1 and CDR2 sequences are MGHRA and YSYEKL. In DNA form, the CDR3 reads TGCGCCAGCAGCCCGGGACCTAACTATGGCTACACCTTC. It specifies CASSPGPNYGYTF.

The genes are TRBV6-6 and TRBJ2-2; 10 bases map to TRBD1. Germline V gives CDR1 MNHNY, CDR2 SVGAGI (reference sequence). This CDR3 has 16 residues. Trimming took 5 bases from V and 0 from J; bases not matched to a gene: 3. The CDR3: CASSKGTGANTGELFF. The DNA for the CDR3 is TGTGCCAGCAGTAAAGGGACAGGGGCGAACACCGGGGAGCTGTTTTTT.

The chain couples TRBV7-2 to TRBJ2-7; D uncertain. Trimming removed 1 base at V and 4 bases at J, with 8 bases between. CDR1 SGHTA and CDR2 FQGNSA come from the germline V gene. This CDR3 contains 13 residues. CDR3 sequence: CASSLDRFYEQYF. The CDR3 nucleotides are TGTGCCAGCAGCTTAGATCGGTTTTACGAGCAGTACTTC.

Only a few counts were recorded for this clone. The J gene is TRBJ1-1, the V gene TRBV6-2 or TRBV6-3; D is uncertain. Germline values: CDR1 MNHEY, CDR2 SVGEGT. V dropped 2 bases and J dropped 6 bases, with 7 bases sitting between them. The CDR3 contains 12 residues. The CDR3 nucleotides are TGTGCCAGCAGTTACCGAGGGCCTGAAGCTTTCTTT. Amino acids: CASSYRGPEAFF.

The chain joins TRBV5-1 to TRBJ1-4; 7 bases align to TRBD1. The CDR3 sequence is 15 residues long. Unmatched junction bases numbered 4, after V lost 5 bases and J lost 0 bases. Germline-derived CDR1 and CDR2 are SGHRS and YFSETQ. CDR3 residues: CASRTGSATNEKLFF. The DNA for the CDR3 is TGCGCCAGCAGGACAGGGTCCGCAACTAATGAAAAACTGTTTTTT.

The chain uses TRBV11-2 and TRBJ1-3; TRBD1 matches at 11 bases. Germline loops: CDR1 SGHAT, CDR2 FQNNGV. V was clipped by 5 bases and J by 8 bases; unmatched bases: 8. The CDR3 consists of 15 residues. CDR3 bases: TGTGCCAGCAGCCTTACTGGGACAGGGGGAGACACCATATATTTT. Translation gives CASSLTGTGGDTIYF.

The chain recombines TRBV30 with TRBJ2-1, with D uncertain. Germline V gives CDR1 GTSNPN, CDR2 SVGIG (reference sequence). CDR3 length: 12 amino acids. V was clipped by 2 bases and J by 5 bases, with 7 bases between them. The CDR3 here is CAWSRANNEQFF. The CDR3 DNA is TGTGCCTGGAGTAGAGCCAACAATGAGCAGTTCTTC.

The chain links TRBV7-2 to TRBJ2-6; 7 bases match TRBD2. This CDR3 comprises 17 residues. CDR1 SGHTA and CDR2 FQGNSA come from the germline V gene. J gave up 2 bases and V 1 base, and 5 bases lay outside the gene matches. The CDR3 DNA reads as TGTGCCAGCAGCTTAGTTGGGAGGGCCCCTGGGGCCAACGTCCTGACTTTC. Encoded protein: CASSLVGRAPGANVLTF.

This rearrangement joins TRBV9 to TRBJ1-3; D might be TRBD1 (5 bases). Germline CDR1 is SGDLS and CDR2 is YYNGEE. V was shortened by 0 bases and J by 0 bases, with 16 bases between the two germline ends. This CDR3 comprises 18 residues. CDR3 DNA sequence: TGTGCCAGCAGCGTAGATCGCCGGGGGACTTACTCTGGAAACACCATATATTTT. Amino acids: CASSVDRRGTYSGNTIYF.

For the CDR3, the DNA is TGTGCCAGCAGCGCAGGGCCTGGAAACACCATATATTTT. Protein product: CASSAGPGNTIYF. V and J are TRBV7-9 and TRBJ1-3, with D tentatively TRBD1 (5 bases). Trimming removed 5 bases at V and 2 bases at J, with 7 bases between. The length of the CDR3 is 13 residues. Germline CDR1 reads SEHNR; CDR2 reads FQNEAQ (reference sequence). Filled out from reference TRBV7-9 and TRBJ1-3, the complete variable domain reads DTGVSQNPRHKITKRGQNVTFRCDPISEHNRLYWYRQTLGQGPEFLTYFQNEAQLEKSRLLSDRFSAERPKGSFSTLEIQRTEQGDSAMYLCASSAGPGNTIYFGEGSWLTVV.

J is TRBJ1-5 and V is TRBV7-2; D is unresolved. Germline-derived CDR1 and CDR2 are SGHTA and FQGNSA. The CDR3 length is 14 residues. V gave up 5 bases and J gave up 4 bases, with 12 bases separating them. CDR3 sequence: CASSPTLANQPQHF. CDR3 bases: TGTGCCAGCAGCCCGACATTAGCAAATCAGCCCCAGCATTTT.

The gene calls are TRBV7-6 and TRBJ1-1, with unresolved D. V was shortened by 3 bases and J by 0 bases, with 11 bases between the two germline ends. Germline loops: CDR1 SGHVS, CDR2 FNYEAQ. The CDR3 totals 15 residues. The DNA for the CDR3 is TGTGCCAGCAGCTTCGGGAGAAACATGAACACTGAAGCTTTCTTT. Translated, it gives CASSFGRNMNTEAFF.

The rearrangement joins TRBV28 to TRBJ2-7; 8 bases agree with TRBD1. V lost 3 bases to trimming and J lost 5 bases; unmatched junction nucleotides: 3. CDR3 length equals 13 residues. In germline, CDR1 is MDHEN, CDR2 SYDVKM. The CDR3 loop reads CASSFGQGDEQYF. CDR3 sequence (DNA): TGTGCCAGCAGTTTTGGACAGGGTGACGAGCAGTACTTC.

The V and J genes are TRBV13 and TRBJ2-1; the match to TRBD1 covers 7 bases. The V segment lost 3 bases and the J segment 5 bases; nucleotides outside the gene matches: 7. The V gene's germline CDR1 is PRHDT and CDR2 FYEKMQ (reference sequence). This CDR3 has 15 residues. The CDR3 nucleotides are TGTGCCAGCAGCTTTGGCAGGGGGTACGACAATGAGCAGTTCTTC. This translates into CASSFGRGYDNEQFF.

This chain links TRBV29-1 with TRBJ2-7; D ambiguous. Germline V CDR1 and CDR2: SQVTM, ANQGSEA. The V and J ends lost 3 bases and 2 bases respectively, with 8 bases between them. This CDR3 spans 12 amino acids. CDR3 coding DNA: TGCAGCGTTGAGACGCAGGCCTACGAGCAGTACTTC. Protein sequence: CSVETQAYEQYF.

There are a few counts of this clone. The rearrangement joins TRBV5-6 to TRBJ2-7; 9 nucleotides match TRBD2. V lost 1 base to trimming and J lost 5 bases; unmatched junction nucleotides: 7. CDR1 is SGHDT and CDR2 is YYEEEE in the germline V gene. This CDR3 region has 15 residues. CDR3 coding DNA: TGTGCCAGCAGCTTGACCCTAGCGGGGTATCACGAGCAGTACTTC. Its translation: CASSLTLAGYHEQYF.

V is TRBV7-6 and J is TRBJ1-1, with a tentative D call TRBD1 (5 bases). Germline CDR1 is SGHVS and CDR2 is FNYEAQ. The CDR3 is 15 residues long. Trimming shortened V by 4 bases and J by 5 bases, and 17 bases separated the two germline ends. CDR3 residues: CASSSETRGRTEAFF. DNA of the CDR3: TGTGCCAGCAGCTCCGAGACCCGGGGCAGGACTGAAGCTTTCTTT.

The genes are TRBV4-2 and TRBJ2-1; the match to TRBD2 covers 11 bases. The CDR3 totals 17 residues. V dropped 0 bases and J dropped 8; count of bases not matched to a gene: 9. Germline V gives CDR1 LGHNA, CDR2 YNFKEQ. The CDR3 DNA is TGTGCCAGCAGCCAAGACCCAACTAGCGGGGGAGTGGATGAGCAGTTCTTC. Protein product: CASSQDPTSGGVDEQFF.

This clone was seen a single time. This chain joins TRBV7-9 and TRBJ1-5; TRBD1 might be the D (6 bases). This CDR3 is built from 14 residues. Looked up from germline, CDR1 is SEHNR and CDR2 is FQNEAQ (reference sequence). The V gene lost 5 bases and the J gene lost 3 bases, with 11 bases spanning the gap. The CDR3 DNA reads as TGTGCCAGCAGCGCACAGGGTCTCAATCAGCCCCAGCATTTT. This codes for CASSAQGLNQPQHF.